This TCR beta chain was recovered during a study of cytomegalovirus exposure and HLA in healthy donors (dated by TCRdb to 2017 to 2019). As for the study more broadly: According to a later analysis, one platform produced both the roughly 110 validation repertoires and the approximately 660 repertoires of the first cohort. The study aimed to test whether cataloging public T cell receptors could reveal signatures of past pathogen exposure. In addition to the first cohort of around 670 subjects, a separate validation cohort of 100 to 150 different subjects was used. To predict cytomegalovirus infection status, the study combined high-throughput TCR immunosequencing, statistical association of individual TCRs with disease status, and machine learning.

The donors belonged to the validation cohort of approximately 130 subjects, which was separate from the approximately 700-subject first cohort. This clone was seen once. The clone's antigen remains unknown. The input lacks base qualities; no much larger clone sits a single base away. Library construction relied on the immunoSEQ multiplex PCR assay. The study's processing was this. A statistical classification framework was developed to diagnose cytomegalovirus status using the catalog of TCR beta chain sequences. Here the immuneACCESS table is served through TCRdb, limited to in-frame sequences with V and J called. Missing clones are a known gap in these copies; in checked studies unresolved V genes cover under half, and the rest lacks a known reason. Clonal size and the V and J genes are those of that table, whereas D and trimming came from the DNA. Recorded for this sample are more than 95,000 clones; 86% of them occurred a single time. Nearly 5% of the sample is in the top ten clones.

V has 5 bases trimmed and J has 9 bases trimmed; junction bases matching no gene number 7. In the germline V gene (reference sequence), CDR1 corresponds to LNHDA and CDR2 to SQIVND. The CDR3 holds 13 amino acids from the cysteine to the phenylalanine. Only the CDR3 DNA stays, 39 bases, in frame from base 1. Beyond this particular receptor, the publication reports: Three of the identified cytomegalovirus-associated TCR beta chains were confirmed in vitro to be specific for cytomegalovirus antigens. The classifier was reported to diagnose cytomegalovirus status with high specificity and sensitivity in both the original and validation cohorts. A later analysis had no HLA typing for the validation cohort, so co-occurrence there was scored across all 130 or so repertoires. Most TCR sequences were observed very rarely across donors, whereas some public TCRs were present in many individuals. A total of 164 TCR beta chains were listed by the study as associated with cytomegalovirus. The authors suggested that the approach could potentially be extended to other disease states and immunological phenotypes. A later analysis found that TCRs clustered in the first cohort also tended to co-occur in the 120 validation repertoires, with 90% to 95% of cluster scores above 0.

Recombination connected TRBV19 to TRBJ1-5; 7 central bases correspond to TRBD1. This sequence was found in a man aged 18 to 29 in good health and CMV-seronegative. The sequenced sample was PBMCs. The CDR3 here reads CASSVRGSGPQHF. The DNA sequence is TGTGCCAGTAGTGTCAGGGGGTCGGGGCCCCAGCATTTT.